The source of this TCR beta chain is a study of blood T cell repertoires in COVID-19. Clones were read by immunoSEQ multiplex PCR, and TCRdb kept only the in-frame ones, dropping some. This sample has under 300,000 clones, with roughly 88% found just once. The germline CDR1 and CDR2 sequences are MDHEN and SYDVKM. There are 14 residues in the CDR3. V was pared by 2 bases and J by 4 bases, with 11 bases between. The TCR comes from an elderly man with acute or convalescent COVID-19. Sequencing was done on a sample of peripheral blood. This chain uses TRBV28 with TRBJ1-2; D remains unclear. CDR3 sequence reads: CASSLGNKVYGYTF. For the CDR3, the DNA is TGTGCCAGCAGTTTAGGCAACAAAGTCTATGGCTACACCTTC.